This T cell receptor (beta chain) was profiled in a study of OX40 agonist ivuxolimab in advanced cancers. Across the study: The patients received ivuxolimab by intravenous route every 2 weeks at 0.01 to 10 mg/kg.

There are 15 residues in the CDR3. V was clipped by 5 bases and J by 8 bases, with 19 bases between them. Per germline, CDR1 MRHNA and CDR2 SNTAGT. As concerns this clone: Its antigen remains unknown.

Method: immunoSEQ multiplex PCR; TCRdb's copy keeps in-frame clones and lacks some. The data show about 24,000 clones, with approximately 91% seen just once and around 49% held by the top ten. Study-wide points: At 0.1 to 3.0 mg/kg and by week 6, CD4+ and CD8+ T cells in the blood had expanded clonally. Some nonresponders likewise displayed low normalized T-cell clonal expansion. In CD8+ T cells, expanded clones were on average more numerous than in CD4+.

The receptor was derived from an adult with an advanced solid tumor such as melanoma, head and neck, liver or kidney cancer. The V gene is TRBV6-4, the J gene TRBJ2-1, with D tentatively TRBD1 (6 bases). The sample in question was CD4+ or CD8+ T cells sorted from blood, obtained in a trial of the OX40 agonist ivuxolimab. The chain's CDR3 is CASSPDRNPRYEQFF. In DNA, the CDR3 is TGTGCCAGCAGTCCTGACAGGAACCCAAGGTATGAGCAGTTCTTC.